These 16 T cell receptor beta chains came from one sample sequenced in a study of blood T cell repertoires in COVID-19. Produced via immunoSEQ multiplex PCR; TCRdb's table is partial and in-frame only. Here the sample spans 220,000 or so clones, roughly 84% being singletons. The specimen sequenced was PBMCs or T cells enriched from blood (not recorded which). The receptors derive from a woman aged 40 to 50 who had recovered from COVID-19.

The rearrangement uses TRBV19 and TRBJ1-5, with D possibly TRBD1 on 5 matching bases. The germline V and J ends were trimmed by 7 bases and 4 bases, with 14 bases remaining between them. This CDR3 has 14 amino acids. Germline V gives CDR1 LNHDA, CDR2 SQIVND (reference sequence). The chain's CDR3 is CASNPPGTNQPQHF. CDR3 nucleotide sequence: TGTGCCAGTAACCCCCCGGGGACTAATCAGCCCCAGCATTTT.

The chain combines TRBV7-9 with TRBJ1-5, with 9 bases fitting TRBD1. V shed 5 bases and J 7 bases; nucleotides not matched to a gene: 6. CDR3 length: 14 residues. CDR1 SEHNR and CDR2 FQNEAQ come from the germline V gene (reference sequence). DNA of the CDR3: TGTGCCAGCAGCCGACAGGGGGAGGAACAGCCCCAGCATTTT. Its protein product is CASSRQGEEQPQHF.

The chain links TRBV10-2 to TRBJ2-7, with a possible D match to TRBD2 (6 bases). The CDR3 runs to 14 residues. Germline CDR1 and CDR2: WSHSY and SAAADI. V lost 3 bases to trimming and J lost 3 bases, with 12 bases between them. The CDR3 protein is CASSDTSPLYEQYF. CDR3 nucleotides: TGCGCCAGCAGTGACACTAGCCCACTCTACGAGCAGTACTTC.

This clone has just a few counts. In nucleotides, the CDR3 is TGTGCCAGCAGTCCCATACAGGCCCCACGCGGCAATCAGCCCCAGCATTTT. Encoded protein: CASSPIQAPRGNQPQHF. The chain combines TRBV28 with TRBJ1-5; perhaps TRBD1 as D (5 bases). With 5 bases removed from V and 2 bases from J, the gap between germline ends came to 19 bases. CDR1 and CDR2 (germline): MDHEN, SYDVKM. This CDR3 comprises 17 residues.

The chain is built from TRBV19 and TRBJ2-3; 7 nucleotides agree with TRBD2. V shed 6 bases and J 6 bases; nucleotides not matched to a gene: 12. Germline-derived CDR1 and CDR2 are LNHDA and SQIVND (reference sequence). This CDR3 has 15 residues. DNA for the CDR3: TGTGCCAGTAGCTCCAGGACTAGGCCTGGGGATACGCAGTATTTT. Amino acids: CASSSRTRPGDTQYF. Filled out from reference TRBV19 and TRBJ2-3, the complete variable domain reads DGGITQSPKYLFRKEGQNVTLSCEQNLNHDAMYWYRQDPGQGLRLIYYSQIVNDFQKGDIAEGYSVSREKKESFPLTVTSAQKNPTAFYLCASSSRTRPGDTQYFGPGTRLTVL.

The CDR3 sequence: CASSLEQGSYEQYF. The CDR3 coding sequence is TGTGCCAGCAGCTTAGAACAGGGGTCCTACGAGCAGTACTTC. The chain employs TRBV7-9 and TRBJ2-7; 7 bases are shared with TRBD1. This CDR3 has 14 amino acids. Trimming cost V 1 base and J 1 base; bases outside gene matches: 1. CDR1 SEHNR and CDR2 FQNEAQ come from the germline V gene (reference sequence).

The V gene is TRBV6-5, the J gene TRBJ1-1; D is ambiguous. V shed 6 bases and J shed 1 base, with 9 bases lying between them. Germline V gene lookup returns CDR1 MNHEY and CDR2 SVGAGI. The CDR3 contains 13 residues. The CDR3 reads CASSLPSNTEAFF. DNA for the CDR3: TGTGCCAGCAGCCTCCCCTCGAACACTGAAGCTTTCTTT.

This clone was seen a few times. The rearrangement links TRBV25-1 to TRBJ2-1; maybe TRBD2 (6 bases). V lost 7 bases and J 7 bases, leaving 20 bases between the germline ends. The V gene's germline CDR1 is MGHDK and CDR2 SYGVNS. CDR3 length equals 15 residues. CDR3 coding DNA: TGTGCCAGCACCCCATGGGGAGGACTTACAAATGAGCAGTTCTTC. This gives the protein CASTPWGGLTNEQFF.

This clone was picked up a small number of times. The V and J genes are TRBV19 and TRBJ1-2, with TRBD1 matching 10 bases. CDR1 and CDR2 from the germline V gene are LNHDA and SQIVND (reference sequence). V lost 6 bases and J lost 4; bases outside the gene matches: 5. This CDR3 has 14 residues. CDR3 amino acids: CASSRDRGPYGYTF. CDR3 DNA sequence: TGTGCCAGTAGCCGGGACAGGGGCCCCTATGGCTACACCTTC. The variable domain in full, completed from reference TRBV19 and TRBJ1-2, reads DGGITQSPKYLFRKEGQNVTLSCEQNLNHDAMYWYRQDPGQGLRLIYYSQIVNDFQKGDIAEGYSVSREKKESFPLTVTSAQKNPTAFYLCASSRDRGPYGYTFGSGTRLTVV.

V and J are TRBV2 and TRBJ1-2; D is possibly TRBD1 (6 bases). The CDR3 is 13 residues long. V was clipped by 4 bases and J by 2 bases, with 8 bases between them. CDR1 and CDR2 (germline): SNHLY, FYNNEI. In DNA, the CDR3 is TGTGCCAGCAGTGGTACAGGGAACTATGGCTACACCTTC. This encodes CASSGTGNYGYTF. The complete variable domain, with remaining parts taken from reference TRBV2 and TRBJ1-2, reads EPEVTQTPSHQVTQMGQEVILRCVPISNHLYFYWYRQILGQKVEFLVSFYNNEISEKSEIFDDQFSVERPDGSNFTLKIRSTKLEDSAMYFCASSGTGNYGYTFGSGTRLTVV.

The J gene is TRBJ1-4, the V gene TRBV29-1; D is unresolved. Per germline, CDR1 SQVTM and CDR2 ANQGSEA. There are 12 residues in the CDR3. The V gene lost 0 bases and the J gene lost 11 bases, with 10 bases spanning the gap. The CDR3 nucleotides are TGCAGCGTTGAAGATCAGGCCGCGAAACTGTTTTTT. Its protein product is CSVEDQAAKLFF.

This chain connects TRBV5-8 to TRBJ2-7, with a possible D match to TRBD2 (5 bases). Trimming removed 0 bases from V and 6 bases from J, with 10 bases in between. The CDR3 extends over 13 amino acids. Germline V lookup: CDR1 SGHTS, CDR2 YDEGEE. The CDR3 bases are TGTGCCAGCAGCTTGGCCGGGGTAATCGAGCAGTACGTC. Its translation: CASSLAGVIEQYV.

This clone turned up a few times. CDR3 DNA: TGTGCCAGCAGCAAAGACAGGGGCTTGGCCAATGAGCAGTTCTTC. Amino acids: CASSKDRGLANEQFF. The V gene is TRBV9, the J gene TRBJ2-1; the match to TRBD1 covers 8 bases. Germline V lookup: CDR1 SGDLS, CDR2 YYNGEE. There are 15 residues in the CDR3. V was clipped by 4 bases and J by 6 bases; unmatched bases: 9.

This rearrangement joins TRBV27 to TRBJ2-7; TRBD2 matches 14 bases. Germline loops: CDR1 MNHEY, CDR2 SMNVEV (reference sequence). The CDR3 length is 15 residues. Trimming removed 3 bases from V and 4 bases from J; junction bases left unmatched: 2. The CDR3 loop reads CASSLGTSGRYEQYF. CDR3 DNA sequence: TGTGCCAGCAGTTTGGGGACTAGCGGGAGATACGAGCAGTACTTC.

The chain is built from TRBV12-5 and TRBJ1-6; D remains ambiguous. Germline CDR1 is LGHNT and CDR2 is FRNRAP. The ends were cut back, 6 bases at V and 5 bases at J, with 5 bases in the middle. The CDR3 is 12 residues long. CDR3 nucleotides: TGTGCTAGTGGCCATGATAATTCACCCCTCCACTTT. Its protein is CASGHDNSPLHF.

V usage is TRBV28 and J usage is TRBJ2-7; 7 bases are a match to TRBD1. The V and J ends lost 9 bases and 0 bases, in that order; junction bases with no gene match: 5. This CDR3 comprises 13 residues. CDR1 is MDHEN, CDR2 SYDVKM, per germline. The CDR3, as DNA: TGTGCCAGTGGGACAGCCAGCTCCTACGAGCAGTACGTC. Translation gives CASGTASSYEQYV.